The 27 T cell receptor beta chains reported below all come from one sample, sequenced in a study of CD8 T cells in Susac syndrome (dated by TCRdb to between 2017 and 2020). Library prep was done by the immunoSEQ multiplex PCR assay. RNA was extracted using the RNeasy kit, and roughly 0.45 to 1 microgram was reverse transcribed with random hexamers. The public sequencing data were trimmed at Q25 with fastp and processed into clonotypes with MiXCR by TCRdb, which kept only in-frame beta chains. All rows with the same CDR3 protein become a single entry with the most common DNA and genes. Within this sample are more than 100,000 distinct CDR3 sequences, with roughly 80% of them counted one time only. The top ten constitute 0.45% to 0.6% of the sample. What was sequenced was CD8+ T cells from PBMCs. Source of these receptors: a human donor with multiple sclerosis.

The CDR3 DNA reads as TGCGCCAGCAGCCAAACAGTCCTGACCTACGAGCAGTACTTC. It translates to CASSQTVLTYEQYF. The V gene is TRBV4-1, the J gene TRBJ2-7; D gene uncertain. V lost 2 bases to trimming and J lost 2 bases, with 10 bases between them. The CDR3 length is 14 residues. Per the germline V gene, CDR1 is MGHRA and CDR2 is YSYEKL.

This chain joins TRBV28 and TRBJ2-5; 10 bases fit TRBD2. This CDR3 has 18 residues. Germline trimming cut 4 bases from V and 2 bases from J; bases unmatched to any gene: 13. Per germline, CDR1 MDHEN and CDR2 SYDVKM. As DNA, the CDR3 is TGTGCCAGCAGTTCCGAGAAACCTAGCGGGGGAGCTCAAGAGACCCAGTACTTC. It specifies CASSSEKPSGGAQETQYF.

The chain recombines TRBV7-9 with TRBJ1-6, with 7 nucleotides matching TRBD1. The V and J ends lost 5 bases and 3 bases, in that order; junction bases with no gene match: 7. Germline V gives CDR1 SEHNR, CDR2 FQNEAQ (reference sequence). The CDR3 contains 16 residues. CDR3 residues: CASSLSGTVYNSPLHF. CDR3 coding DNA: TGTGCCAGCAGCCTGTCAGGGACAGTCTATAATTCACCCCTCCACTTT.

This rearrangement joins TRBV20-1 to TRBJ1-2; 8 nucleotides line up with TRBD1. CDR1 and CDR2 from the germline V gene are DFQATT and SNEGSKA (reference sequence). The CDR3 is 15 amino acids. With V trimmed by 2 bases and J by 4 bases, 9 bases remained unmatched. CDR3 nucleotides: TGCAGTGCTAGATGGCCAGGGGGCCTACCCTATGGCTACACCTTC. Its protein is CSARWPGGLPYGYTF.

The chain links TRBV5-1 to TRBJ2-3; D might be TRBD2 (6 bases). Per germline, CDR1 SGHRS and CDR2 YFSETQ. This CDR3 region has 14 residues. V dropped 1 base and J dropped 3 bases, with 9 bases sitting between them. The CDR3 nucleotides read TGCGCCAGCAGCTTGCTAGCGCCGACAGATACGCAGTATTTT. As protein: CASSLLAPTDTQYF.

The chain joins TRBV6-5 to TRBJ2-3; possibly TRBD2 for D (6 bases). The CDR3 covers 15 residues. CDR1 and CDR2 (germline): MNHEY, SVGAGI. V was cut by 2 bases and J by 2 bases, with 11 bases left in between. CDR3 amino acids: CASSYAAGPTDTQYF. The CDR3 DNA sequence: TGTGCCAGCAGTTACGCGGCGGGGCCCACAGATACGCAGTATTTT.

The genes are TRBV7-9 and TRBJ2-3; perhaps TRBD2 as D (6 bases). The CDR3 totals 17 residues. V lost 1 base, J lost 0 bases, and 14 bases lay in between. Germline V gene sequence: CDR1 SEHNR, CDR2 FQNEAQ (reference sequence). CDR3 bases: TGTGCCAGCAGCTTAGGGTACGGGGACTTTAGCACAGATACGCAGTATTTT. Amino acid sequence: CASSLGYGDFSTDTQYF.

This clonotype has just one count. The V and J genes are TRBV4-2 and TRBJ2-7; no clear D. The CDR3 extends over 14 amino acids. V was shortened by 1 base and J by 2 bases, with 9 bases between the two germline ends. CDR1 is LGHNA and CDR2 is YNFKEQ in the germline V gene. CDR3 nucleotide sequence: TGTGCCAGCAGCCAAGGGGAAGGAACCTACGAGCAGTACTTC. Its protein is CASSQGEGTYEQYF.

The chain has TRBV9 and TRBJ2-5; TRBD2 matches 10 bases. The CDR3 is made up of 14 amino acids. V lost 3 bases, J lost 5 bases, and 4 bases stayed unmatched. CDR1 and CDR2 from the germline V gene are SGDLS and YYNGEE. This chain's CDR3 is CASSEISGRETQYF. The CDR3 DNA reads TGTGCCAGCAGCGAGATTAGCGGGAGGGAGACCCAGTACTTC.

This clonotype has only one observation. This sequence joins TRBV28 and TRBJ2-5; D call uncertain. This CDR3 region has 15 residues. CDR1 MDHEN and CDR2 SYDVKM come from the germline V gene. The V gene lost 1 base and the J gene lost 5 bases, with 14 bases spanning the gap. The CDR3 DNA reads TGTGCCAGCAGTTTATCACTCCCCACGACCGAGACCCAGTACTTC. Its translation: CASSLSLPTTETQYF.

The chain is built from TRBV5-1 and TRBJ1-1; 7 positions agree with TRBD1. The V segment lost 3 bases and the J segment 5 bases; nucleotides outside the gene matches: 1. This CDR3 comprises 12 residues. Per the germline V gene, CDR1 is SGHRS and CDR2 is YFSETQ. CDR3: CASSYRGTEAFF. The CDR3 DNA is TGCGCCAGCAGCTACAGGGGAACTGAAGCTTTCTTT.

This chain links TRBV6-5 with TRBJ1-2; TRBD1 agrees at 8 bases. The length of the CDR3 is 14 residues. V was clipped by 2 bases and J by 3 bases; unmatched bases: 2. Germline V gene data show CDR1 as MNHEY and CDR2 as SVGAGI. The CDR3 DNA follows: TGTGCCAGCAGTTACCAGGGGGCAGACTATGGCTACACCTTC. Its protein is CASSYQGADYGYTF.

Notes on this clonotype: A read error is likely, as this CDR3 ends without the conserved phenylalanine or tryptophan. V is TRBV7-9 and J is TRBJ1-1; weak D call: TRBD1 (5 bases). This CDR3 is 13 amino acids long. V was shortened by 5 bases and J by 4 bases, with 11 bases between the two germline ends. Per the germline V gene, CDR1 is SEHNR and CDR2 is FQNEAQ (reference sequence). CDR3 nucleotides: TGTGCCAGCAGCCGACCAGGGAGCACTGAAGCTTTCCTT. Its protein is CASSRPGSTEAFL.

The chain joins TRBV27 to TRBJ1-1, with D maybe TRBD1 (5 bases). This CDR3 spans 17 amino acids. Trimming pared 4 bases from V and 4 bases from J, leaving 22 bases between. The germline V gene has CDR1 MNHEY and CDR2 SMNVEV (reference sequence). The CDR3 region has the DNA TGTGCCAGCAGTTCCTCTCAAGTTTGGGGACGGCCCACTGAAGCTTTCTTT. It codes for CASSSSQVWGRPTEAFF.

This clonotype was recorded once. The CDR3 coding sequence is TGTGCCAGCAGCGTAAACCAGGGTATTGAGCAGTTCTTC. It codes for CASSVNQGIEQFF. The chain employs TRBV9 and TRBJ2-1; D is perhaps TRBD1 (5 bases). The CDR3 extends over 13 amino acids. Germline-derived CDR1 and CDR2 are SGDLS and YYNGEE. V dropped 1 base and J dropped 9 bases, with 11 bases sitting between them.

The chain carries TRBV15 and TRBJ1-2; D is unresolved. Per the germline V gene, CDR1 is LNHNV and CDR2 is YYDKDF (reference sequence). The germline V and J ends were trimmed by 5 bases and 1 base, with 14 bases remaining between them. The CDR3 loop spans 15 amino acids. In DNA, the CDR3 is TGTGCCACCAGCGGCTACCGGGATCTTAACTATGGCTACACCTTC. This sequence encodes CATSGYRDLNYGYTF.

CDR3 in DNA: TGTGCCAGCAGTCCATACCCGTACAGGACAGGATCAAACACTGAAGCTTTCTTT. It specifies CASSPYPYRTGSNTEAFF. The rearrangement links TRBV12-3 or TRBV12-4 to TRBJ1-1; 7 bases fit TRBD1. The CDR3 runs 18 residues. The junction had 17 bases not matched to a gene; V was cut back by 5 bases and J by 2 bases.

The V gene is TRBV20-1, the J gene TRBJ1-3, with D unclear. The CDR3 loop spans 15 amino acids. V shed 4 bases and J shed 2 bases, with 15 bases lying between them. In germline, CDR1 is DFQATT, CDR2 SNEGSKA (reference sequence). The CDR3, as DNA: TGCAGTGCTATGCTTGTTACAGAAACTGGAAACACCATATATTTT. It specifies CSAMLVTETGNTIYF.

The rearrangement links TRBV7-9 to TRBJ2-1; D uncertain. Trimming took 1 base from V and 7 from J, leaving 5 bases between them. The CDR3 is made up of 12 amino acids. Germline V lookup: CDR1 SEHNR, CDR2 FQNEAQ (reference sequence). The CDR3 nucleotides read TGTGCCAGCAGCTTAGAGATAAATGAGCAGTTCTTC. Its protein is CASSLEINEQFF.

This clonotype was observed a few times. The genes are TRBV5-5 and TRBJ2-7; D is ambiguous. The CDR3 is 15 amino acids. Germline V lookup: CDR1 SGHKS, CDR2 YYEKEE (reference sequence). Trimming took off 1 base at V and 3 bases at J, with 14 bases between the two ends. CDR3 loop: CASSLSSRFDYEQYF. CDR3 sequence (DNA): TGTGCCAGCAGCTTGTCGAGCCGATTCGACTACGAGCAGTACTTC.

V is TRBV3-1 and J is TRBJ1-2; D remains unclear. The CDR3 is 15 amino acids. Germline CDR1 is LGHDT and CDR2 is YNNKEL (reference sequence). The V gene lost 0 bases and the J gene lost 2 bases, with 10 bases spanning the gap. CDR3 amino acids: CASSQEAGENYGYTF. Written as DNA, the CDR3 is TGTGCCAGCAGCCAAGAGGCTGGGGAGAACTATGGCTACACCTTC.

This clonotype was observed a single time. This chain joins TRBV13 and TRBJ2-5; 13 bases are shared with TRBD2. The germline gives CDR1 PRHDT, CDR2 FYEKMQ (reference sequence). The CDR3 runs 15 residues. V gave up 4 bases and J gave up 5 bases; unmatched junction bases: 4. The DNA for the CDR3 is TGTGCCAGCAGCTCATGGACTAGCGGGGGTGAGACCCAGTACTTC. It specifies CASSSWTSGGETQYF.

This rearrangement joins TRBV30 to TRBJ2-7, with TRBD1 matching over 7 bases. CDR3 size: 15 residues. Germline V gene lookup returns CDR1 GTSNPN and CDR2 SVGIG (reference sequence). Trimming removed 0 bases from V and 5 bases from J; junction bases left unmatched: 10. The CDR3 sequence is CAWSVMDRYDDEQYF. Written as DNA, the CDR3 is TGTGCCTGGAGTGTTATGGACAGGTACGATGACGAGCAGTACTTC. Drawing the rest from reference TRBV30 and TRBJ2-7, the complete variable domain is SQTIHQWPATLVQPVGSPLSLECTVEGTSNPNLYWYRQAAGRGLQLLFYSVGIGQISSEVPQNLSASRPQDRQFILSSKKLLLSDSGFYLCAWSVMDRYDDEQYFGPGTRLTVT.

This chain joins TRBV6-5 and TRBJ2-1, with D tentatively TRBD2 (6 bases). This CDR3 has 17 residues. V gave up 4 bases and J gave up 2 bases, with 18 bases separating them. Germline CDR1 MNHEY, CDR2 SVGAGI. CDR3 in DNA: TGTGCCAGCAGTTCGGAAATGTGGAGGGAGACCTACAATGAGCAGTTCTTC. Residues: CASSSEMWRETYNEQFF.

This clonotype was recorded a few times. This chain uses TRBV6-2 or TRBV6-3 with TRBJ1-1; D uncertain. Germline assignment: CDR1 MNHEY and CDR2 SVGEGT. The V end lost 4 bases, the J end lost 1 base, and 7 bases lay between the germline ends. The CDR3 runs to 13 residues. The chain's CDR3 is CASSWRGNTEAFF. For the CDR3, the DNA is TGTGCCAGCAGTTGGCGGGGGAACACTGAAGCTTTCTTT.

DNA for the CDR3: TGTGCCAGCAGTGACGGGGGGGAAAACAATGAGCAGTTCTTC. This translates into CASSDGGENNEQFF. The chain joins TRBV6-4 to TRBJ2-1; 7 positions match TRBD2. V was pared by 2 bases and J by 5 bases, with 3 bases of the junction left unmatched. Germline V gene sequence: CDR1 MRHNA, CDR2 SNTAGT. The CDR3 is 14 residues long.

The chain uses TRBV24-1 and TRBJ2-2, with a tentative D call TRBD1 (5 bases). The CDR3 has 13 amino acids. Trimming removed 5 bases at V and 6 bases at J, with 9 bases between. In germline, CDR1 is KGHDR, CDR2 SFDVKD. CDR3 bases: TGTGCCACCAGTGTCAGGGTAGCCGGGGAGCTGTTTTTT. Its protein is CATSVRVAGELFF.